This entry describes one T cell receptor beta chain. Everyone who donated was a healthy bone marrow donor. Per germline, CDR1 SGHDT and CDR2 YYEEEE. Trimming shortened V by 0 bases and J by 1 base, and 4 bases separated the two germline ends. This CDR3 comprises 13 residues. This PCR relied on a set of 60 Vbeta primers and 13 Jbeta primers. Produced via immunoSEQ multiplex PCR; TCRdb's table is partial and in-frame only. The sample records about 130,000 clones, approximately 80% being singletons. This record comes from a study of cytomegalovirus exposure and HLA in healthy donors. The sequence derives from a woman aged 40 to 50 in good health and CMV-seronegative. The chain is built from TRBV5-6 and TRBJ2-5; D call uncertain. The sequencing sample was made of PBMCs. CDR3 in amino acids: CASSLDSQETQYF. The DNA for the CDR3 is TGTGCCAGCAGCTTGGACAGCCAAGAGACCCAGTACTTC.